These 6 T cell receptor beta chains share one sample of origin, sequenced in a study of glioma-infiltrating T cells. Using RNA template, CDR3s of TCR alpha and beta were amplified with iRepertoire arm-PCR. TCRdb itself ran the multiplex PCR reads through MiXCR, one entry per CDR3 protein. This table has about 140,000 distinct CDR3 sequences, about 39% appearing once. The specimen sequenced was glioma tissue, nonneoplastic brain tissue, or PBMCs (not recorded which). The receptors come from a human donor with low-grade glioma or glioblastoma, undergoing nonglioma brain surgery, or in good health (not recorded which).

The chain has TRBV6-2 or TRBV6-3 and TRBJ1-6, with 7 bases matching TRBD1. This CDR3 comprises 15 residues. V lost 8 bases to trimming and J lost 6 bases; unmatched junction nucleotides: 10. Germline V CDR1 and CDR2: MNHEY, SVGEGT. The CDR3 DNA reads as TGTGCCAGCGGTCTGACAGGGCGGATTAATTCACCCCTCCACTTT. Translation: CASGLTGRINSPLHF.

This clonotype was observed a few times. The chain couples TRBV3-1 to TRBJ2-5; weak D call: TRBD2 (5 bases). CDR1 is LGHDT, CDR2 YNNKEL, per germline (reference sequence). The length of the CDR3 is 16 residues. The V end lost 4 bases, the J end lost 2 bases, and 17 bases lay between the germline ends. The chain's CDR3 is CASSLIGVGEQETQYF. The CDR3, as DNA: TGTGCCAGCAGCCTTATCGGGGTCGGGGAGCAAGAGACCCAGTACTTC.

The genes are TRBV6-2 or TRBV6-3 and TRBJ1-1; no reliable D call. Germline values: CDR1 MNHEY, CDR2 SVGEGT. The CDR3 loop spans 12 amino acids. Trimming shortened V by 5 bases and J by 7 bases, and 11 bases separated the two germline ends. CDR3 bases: TGTGCCAGCAGTGCTGGGTTGGGTGAAGCTTTCTTT. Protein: CASSAGLGEAFF.

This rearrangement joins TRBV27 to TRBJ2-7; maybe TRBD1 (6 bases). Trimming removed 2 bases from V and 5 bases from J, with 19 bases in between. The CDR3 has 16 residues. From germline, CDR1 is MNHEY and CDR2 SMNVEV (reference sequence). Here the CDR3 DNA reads TGTGCCAGCAGTTTAATAAGACAGGACGGTTGGGACGAGCAGTACTTC. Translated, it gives CASSLIRQDGWDEQYF.

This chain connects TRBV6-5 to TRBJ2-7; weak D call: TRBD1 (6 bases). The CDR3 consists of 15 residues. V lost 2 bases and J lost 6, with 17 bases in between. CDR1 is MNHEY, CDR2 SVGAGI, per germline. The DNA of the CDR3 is TGTGCCAGCAGTTACGGTCGGGGACAAGGGGTCGAGCAGTACTTC. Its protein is CASSYGRGQGVEQYF.

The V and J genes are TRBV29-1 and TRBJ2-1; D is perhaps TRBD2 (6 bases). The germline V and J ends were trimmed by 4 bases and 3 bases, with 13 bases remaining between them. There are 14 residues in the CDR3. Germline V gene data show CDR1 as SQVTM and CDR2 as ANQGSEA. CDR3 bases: TGCAGCGTTGCCGGAGGGGTTGGCTACAATGAGCAGTTCTTC. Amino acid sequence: CSVAGGVGYNEQFF.